Listed below are T cell receptor beta chains from one sample, sequenced in a study of T cell repertoires in cytomegalovirus infection. TCRdb reprocessed the reads with MiXCR, giving one entry per CDR3 protein. This sample carries fewer than 85,000 distinct CDR3 sequences, 3% to 4% of them seen once, and the ten largest clones take around 22%. The sample comprised PBMCs. Receptors originate from a human donor in good health (CMV status not recorded). Some clones in this sample may be carry-over from other donors' samples. The CDR3 runs from the conserved cysteine through the conserved F or W. D genes are given only for firm matches. The listing skips clone size in some rows; elsewhere it reads once, few, many or a size class.

clone_size j_call v_call d_call cdr3_aa cdr3_nt
many TRBJ2-3 TRBV28 TRBD2 CASSLPALAGVQGDTQYF TGTGCCAGCAGTTTACCCGCCCTAGCGGGAGTTCAGGGAGATACGCAGTATTTT
many TRBJ1-2 TRBV7-9 TRBD1 CASSARDRVYGYTF TGTGCCAGCAGCGCCCGGGACAGGGTCTATGGCTACACCTTC
many TRBJ1-5 TRBV7-2 NA CASSQIYSNQPQHF TGTGCCAGCAGCCAAATCTATAGCAATCAGCCCCAGCATTTT
many TRBJ1-1 TRBV28 NA CASSLRVTNEAFF TGTGCCAGCAGTTTGAGGGTCACAAACGAAGCTTTCTTT
many TRBJ2-2 TRBV11-2 NA CASSLRPRANTANTGELFF TGTGCCAGCAGCTTAAGGCCCAGGGCAAACACCGCGAACACCGGGGAGCTGTTTTTT
many TRBJ2-3 TRBV18 NA CASSPGDFNTDTQYF TGTGCCAGCTCACCAGGGGATTTCAACACAGATACGCAGTATTTT
many TRBJ1-3 TRBV7-8 TRBD1 CASSLTGTGEKGNTIYF TGTGCCAGCAGCCTCACCGGGACAGGGGAAAAAGGAAACACCATATATTTT
many TRBJ2-1 TRBV7-3 NA CASSESGEQFF TGTGCCAGCAGCGAGAGTGGTGAGCAGTTCTTC
many TRBJ2-3 TRBV7-9 NA CASSLFSGQMDTQYF TGTGCCAGCAGCTTATTTTCCGGACAGATGGATACGCAGTATTTT
many TRBJ1-1 TRBV11-2 NA CASSLDWTFEAFF TGTGCCAGCAGCTTAGATTGGACGTTTGAAGCTTTCTTT
many TRBJ2-1 TRBV29-1 NA CSVRPNNEQFF TGCAGCGTTCGCCCGAACAATGAGCAGTTCTTC
many TRBJ1-1 TRBV7-2 NA CASSLALHTEAFF TGTGCCAGCAGCTTAGCTTTGCACACTGAAGCTTTCTTT
many TRBJ1-3 TRBV7-6 NA CASARTEGNTIYF TGTGCCAGCGCAAGGACGGAAGGAAACACCATATATTTT
many TRBJ1-6 TRBV7-2 NA CASSLFGANNSPLHF TGTGCCAGCAGCTTATTCGGGGCGAATAATTCACCCCTCCACTTT
many TRBJ2-2 TRBV2 TRBD2 CASKAETSATGELFF TGTGCCAGCAAAGCCGAGACTAGCGCCACCGGGGAGCTGTTTTTT
many TRBJ2-7 TRBV7-2 NA CASSPGDGQYF TGTGCCAGCAGCCCCGGGGATGGGCAGTACTTC
many TRBJ2-7 TRBV7-2 TRBD2 CASTLAGGSSYEQYF TGTGCCAGCACCCTAGCGGGAGGGAGCTCCTACGAGCAGTACTTC
many TRBJ2-3 TRBV7-6 NA CASSLSDGDRDTQYF TGTGCCAGCAGCTTATCCGACGGGGACCGAGATACGCAGTATTTT
many TRBJ1-5 TRBV20-1 NA CSARPTSVWGTNQPQHF TGCAGTGCTAGACCCACAAGTGTGTGGGGGACCAATCAGCCCCAGCATTTT
many TRBJ2-1 TRBV6-6 NA CASSYGGASTGEQFF TGTGCCAGCAGTTATGGGGGCGCGTCGACCGGTGAGCAGTTCTTC
many TRBJ2-7 TRBV7-2 TRBD1 CASSLHPGGKAYEQYF TGTGCCAGCAGCCTGCACCCAGGGGGTAAAGCCTACGAGCAGTACTTC
many TRBJ1-5 TRBV12-3/TRBV12-4 NA CASSPLGQPQHF TGTGCCAGCAGTCCCCTGGGTCAGCCCCAGCATTTT
many TRBJ2-7 TRBV7-2 TRBD2 CASSLFFRGLAGSYEQYF TGTGCCAGCAGCTTATTCTTCCGTGGACTAGCGGGATCCTACGAGCAGTACTTC
medium-sized TRBJ1-1 TRBV7-6 TRBD1 CASSLGQGFLTEAFF TGTGCCAGCAGCTTAGGACAGGGGTTCTTGACTGAAGCTTTCTTT
many TRBJ2-5 TRBV7-2 TRBD1 CASSSGTGGTQYF TGTGCCAGCAGCTCCGGGACAGGCGGGACCCAGTACTTC
many TRBJ2-5 TRBV20-1 TRBD1 CSAGEPDRGYETQYF TGCAGTGCTGGGGAACCGGACAGGGGGTATGAGACCCAGTACTTC
many TRBJ1-1 TRBV7-2 NA CASSRGGRYGEAFF TGTGCCAGCAGCAGAGGGGGGAGATATGGGGAAGCTTTCTTT
many TRBJ2-3 TRBV7-2 TRBD2 CASSFRLAVDTQYF TGTGCCAGCAGCTTCCGACTAGCTGTAGATACGCAGTATTTT
many TRBJ2-1 TRBV10-3 TRBD2 CAISEFSGRTSEGEQFF TGTGCCATCAGTGAGTTTAGCGGGAGGACCTCTGAGGGTGAGCAGTTCTTC
many TRBJ1-2 TRBV7-2 NA CASIFIKTFTF TGTGCCAGCATCTTTATAAAGACGTTCACCTTC
few TRBJ1-6 TRBV28 TRBD1 CANSSGQGNSPLHF TGTGCCAACAGTTCGGGACAGGGAAATTCACCCCTCCACTTT
many TRBJ2-5 TRBV12-3/TRBV12-4 TRBD1 CASSFLTGGAGVETQYF TGTGCCAGCAGTTTCCTGACAGGGGGCGCGGGGGTCGAGACCCAGTACTTC
many TRBJ2-5 TRBV7-2 TRBD2 CASSLSSGMGETQYF TGTGCCAGCAGCTTATCAAGCGGGATGGGGGAGACCCAGTACTTC
many TRBJ2-1 TRBV7-2 TRBD2 CASSLASGGAIDNEQFF TGTGCCAGCAGCTTAGCTAGCGGGGGGGCCATCGACAATGAGCAGTTCTTC
medium-sized TRBJ2-5 TRBV7-2 TRBD2 CASATSGLGAQYF TGTGCCAGTGCGACTAGCGGGCTTGGGGCCCAGTACTTC
NA TRBJ2-4 TRBV7-2 TRBD1 CASSSTGTGRGGKNIQYF TGTGCCAGCAGCTCGACCGGGACAGGGAGGGGAGGCAAAAACATTCAGTACTTC
many TRBJ2-5 TRBV7-6 TRBD2 CASSPTSGQTQYF TGTGCTAGCAGCCCGACTAGCGGGCAGACCCAGTACTTC
many TRBJ1-2 TRBV14 NA CASSRVGSGYTF TGTGCCAGCAGCCGGGTGGGATCAGGCTACACCTTC
many TRBJ1-2 TRBV4-3 NA CASSQVAPRGRDYGYTF TGCGCCAGCAGCCAAGTCGCCCCCCGGGGGAGAGACTATGGCTACACCTTC
many TRBJ2-1 TRBV7-8 TRBD2 CASSRRLAGLGEQFF TGTGCCAGCAGCCGACGACTAGCGGGATTGGGTGAGCAGTTCTTC
many TRBJ1-2 TRBV12-3/TRBV12-4 NA CASSSIQGGRRAGGYTF TGTGCCAGCAGTTCGATACAGGGCGGACGGCGAGCAGGTGGCTACACCTTC
many TRBJ2-7 TRBV7-8 TRBD2 CASSILGGRAGEQYF TGTGCCAGCAGCATTTTAGGCGGGAGGGCCGGCGAGCAGTACTTC
many TRBJ2-5 TRBV20-1 NA CSALGAYQETQYF TGCAGTGCCCTGGGGGCTTACCAAGAGACCCAGTACTTC
many TRBJ2-1 TRBV7-8 TRBD2 CASSLSGRAVGQFF TGTGCCAGCAGCCTTAGCGGGAGGGCCGTTGGGCAGTTCTTC
many TRBJ2-7 TRBV28 NA CASSFYPGSSYEQYF TGTGCCAGCAGTTTCTATCCCGGGAGCTCCTACGAGCAGTACTTC
many TRBJ2-7 TRBV6-5 TRBD2 CASRTGAGGRHEQYF TGTGCCAGCAGAACGGGAGCGGGAGGGCGACACGAGCAGTACTTC
few TRBJ2-3 TRBV11-2 NA CASSPTGRFSTDTQYF TGTGCCAGCAGCCCGACCGGACGCTTTAGCACAGATACGCAGTATTTT
many TRBJ1-3 TRBV6-2/TRBV6-3 NA CATCNSRSGNTIYF TGTGCCACCTGCAACAGCCGCTCTGGAAACACCATATATTTT
many TRBJ2-1 TRBV28 TRBD2 CASSPTLGLAEDNEQFF TGTGCCAGCAGTCCGACACTCGGACTAGCGGAGGACAATGAGCAGTTCTTC
many TRBJ2-1 TRBV7-2 NA CASTSRGGRNEQFF TGTGCCAGCACCTCTAGAGGGGGGAGGAATGAGCAGTTCTTC
many TRBJ2-2 TRBV7-3 NA CASSPIASTGELFF TGTGCCAGCAGCCCCATCGCCAGCACCGGGGAGCTGTTTTTT
many TRBJ2-3 TRBV7-3 TRBD1 CASSPTGGVVADTQYF TGTGCCAGCAGCCCGACAGGGGGAGTCGTGGCAGATACGCAGTATTTT
many TRBJ1-1 TRBV12-5 NA CASGLVQGNTEAFF TGTGCTAGTGGTTTGGTACAGGGAAACACTGAAGCTTTCTTT
many TRBJ2-1 TRBV20-1 NA CSARLTWPGSYNEQFF TGCAGTGCTAGGTTAACCTGGCCCGGCTCCTACAATGAGCAGTTCTTC
many TRBJ2-3 TRBV12-3/TRBV12-4 NA CASTGDSYTQYF TGTGCCAGCACTGGGGACTCCTATACGCAGTATTTT
few TRBJ1-5 TRBV7-2 TRBD1 CASSLVGTGNYYSNQPQHF TGTGCCAGCAGCTTAGTTGGGACAGGGAATTATTATAGCAATCAGCCCCAGCATTTT
many TRBJ2-5 TRBV7-2 TRBD1 CASSPNHRARGRLETQYF TGTGCCAGCAGCCCAAACCACCGGGCCAGGGGGCGCCTGGAGACCCAGTACTTC
NA TRBJ2-7 TRBV7-2 NA CASSSLHEQYF TGTGCCAGCAGCTCGCTCCACGAGCAGTACTTC
NA TRBJ1-1 TRBV19 NA CASIQTSRTEAFF TGTGCCAGTATACAGACTAGCAGGACTGAAGCTTTCTTT
many TRBJ2-5 TRBV7-8 NA CASSLQERAETQYF TGTGCCAGCAGCTTACAGGAAAGGGCCGAGACCCAGTACTTC